Each of the 18 T cell receptor beta chains below was sequenced from the same sample in a study of cytomegalovirus exposure and HLA in healthy donors. TCRdb's copy holds only in-frame clones and misses some; the assay was immunoSEQ multiplex PCR. The sample lists around 49,000 clones; about 90% were seen once. Input material: PBMCs. The receptors come from a man in his late teens or twenties in good health and CMV-seronegative.

The chain combines TRBV9 with TRBJ1-1; D is unclear. Deletions cut 4 bases from V and 3 bases from J, with 13 bases between. CDR3 size: 14 residues. The germline V gene has CDR1 SGDLS and CDR2 YYNGEE. The CDR3 nucleotides read TGTGCCAGCAGCCGAACGGCGGGCGACACTGAAGCTTTCTTT. Amino acids: CASSRTAGDTEAFF.

The chain is built from TRBV25-1 and TRBJ2-2, with D tentatively TRBD2 (7 bases). Per germline, CDR1 MGHDK and CDR2 SYGVNS. The CDR3 loop spans 14 amino acids. V was trimmed by 7 bases and J by 3 bases, leaving 12 bases between them. For the CDR3, the DNA is TGTGCCAGCATGGGGGGGCCTTACACCGGGGAGCTGTTTTTT. Residues: CASMGGPYTGELFF.

This rearrangement joins TRBV19 to TRBJ1-2; D is undetermined. V lost 1 base, J lost 7 bases, and 7 bases lay in between. The CDR3 has 12 amino acids. CDR1 and CDR2 from the germline V gene are LNHDA and SQIVND (reference sequence). The CDR3 here is CASSIGSLGYTF. The CDR3 DNA reads TGTGCCAGTAGTATAGGGAGCCTTGGCTACACCTTC. The variable domain in full, completed from reference TRBV19 and TRBJ1-2, reads DGGITQSPKYLFRKEGQNVTLSCEQNLNHDAMYWYRQDPGQGLRLIYYSQIVNDFQKGDIAEGYSVSREKKESFPLTVTSAQKNPTAFYLCASSIGSLGYTFGSGTRLTVV.

Comment on this clone: One end of the junction does not line up with germline, which may come from a read error. The chain employs TRBV13 and TRBJ2-7; 8 positions match TRBD2. The germline V gene has CDR1 PRHDT and CDR2 FYEKMQ (reference sequence). The CDR3 has 16 residues. The CDR3 coding sequence is TGTGCCAGCAGCTTAGGCGGGACTAGACAACTCCCTGAGCACTACTTC. It specifies CASSLGGTRQLPEHYF. Full variable domain (outside the CDR3, taken from reference TRBV13 and TRBJ2-7): AAGVIQSPRHLIKEKRETATLKCYPIPRHDTVYWYQQGPGQDPQFLISFYEKMQSDKGSIPDRFSAQQFSDYHSELNMSSLELGDSALYFCASSLGGTRQLPEHYFGPGTRLTVT.

J is TRBJ2-7 and V is TRBV6-5; no reliable D call. Trimming stripped 7 bases from V and 3 bases from J, with 7 bases between. The germline CDR1 and CDR2 sequences are MNHEY and SVGAGI. The CDR3 has 11 amino acids. The CDR3 nucleotides read TGTGCCAGCACCAAAAACTACGAGCAGTACTTC. It specifies CASTKNYEQYF.

The V gene is TRBV19, the J gene TRBJ2-3; 9 nucleotides agree with TRBD2. The CDR3 is made up of 18 amino acids. V trimming: 4 bases; J trimming: 3 bases; junction bases outside the gene matches: 14. Per the germline V gene, CDR1 is LNHDA and CDR2 is SQIVND (reference sequence). CDR3 sequence (DNA): TGTGCCAGTAGTACTTTAGCGGGAGACCTCCTTCCGACAGATACGCAGTATTTT. Encoded protein: CASSTLAGDLLPTDTQYF.

The V and J genes are TRBV28 and TRBJ2-7, with 9 positions matching TRBD1. With 8 bases clipped from V and 2 bases from J, the junction kept 4 bases outside the gene matches. The CDR3 totals 13 residues. The V gene's germline CDR1 is MDHEN and CDR2 SYDVKM. This CDR3 reads CASLDRGPYEQYF. The CDR3 DNA follows: TGTGCCAGCTTGGACAGGGGTCCCTACGAGCAGTACTTC.

The chain couples TRBV18 to TRBJ1-1; the match to TRBD1 covers 11 bases. CDR1 and CDR2 from the germline V gene are KGHSH and LQKENI. The CDR3 has 15 residues. Unmatched junction bases numbered 7, after V lost 6 bases and J lost 4 bases. CDR3 DNA sequence: TGTGCCAGCTCCCCCATGGGACAGGGGGGCACTGAAGCTTTCTTT. Its translation is CASSPMGQGGTEAFF.

By sample share, this clone is medium-sized. The chain employs TRBV6-1 and TRBJ2-6; the D gene is possibly TRBD1 (5 bases). This CDR3 is 15 amino acids long. Germline CDR1 reads MNHNS; CDR2 reads SASEGT. The V gene lost 4 bases and the J gene lost 1 base, with 8 bases spanning the gap. CDR3 in amino acids: CASSGQNSGANVLTF. The CDR3 nucleotides read TGTGCCAGCAGTGGACAGAATTCTGGGGCCAACGTCCTGACTTTC.

This sequence joins TRBV4-2 and TRBJ2-7, with D maybe TRBD2 (6 bases). In germline, CDR1 is LGHNA, CDR2 YNFKEQ. Between the trimmed V and J ends, which lost 0 bases and 3 bases, there was a span of 12 bases. The CDR3 contains 15 residues. Here the CDR3 DNA reads TGTGCCAGCAGCCAAGAGTATAGCGGAGACTACGAGCAGTACTTC. As protein: CASSQEYSGDYEQYF.

The V call is TRBV28, the J call TRBJ2-7; D gene ambiguous. Germline-derived CDR1 and CDR2 are MDHEN and SYDVKM. Trimming took 6 bases from V and 6 from J, leaving 18 bases between them. This CDR3 comprises 14 residues. This CDR3 is CASSPPVQLSEQYF. The CDR3 region has the DNA TGTGCCAGCAGCCCACCGGTACAGTTAAGCGAGCAGTACTTC.

This clone was picked up one time. This sequence joins TRBV11-2 and TRBJ2-5; the match to TRBD2 covers 10 bases. Germline CDR1 is SGHAT and CDR2 is FQNNGV. CDR3 length: 16 residues. J gave up 2 bases and V 3 bases, and 6 bases lay outside the gene matches. CDR3: CASSFPGLARQETQYF. In DNA form, the CDR3 reads TGTGCCAGCAGCTTTCCGGGACTAGCGAGACAAGAGACCCAGTACTTC.

V and J are TRBV5-5 and TRBJ1-1, with 11 nucleotides matching TRBD1. The CDR3 is 13 amino acids. Germline assignment: CDR1 SGHKS and CDR2 YYEKEE (reference sequence). Trimming at V came to 4 bases and at J to 10 bases, leaving 6 bases not matched to a gene. CDR3 in amino acids: CASSPGQGATAFF. Here the CDR3 DNA reads TGTGCCAGCAGCCCCGGACAGGGGGCAACAGCTTTCTTT. The variable domain in full, with the rest retrieved from reference TRBV5-5 and TRBJ1-1, is DAGVTQSPTHLIKTRGQQVTLRCSPISGHKSVSWYQQVLGQGPQFIFQYYEKEERGRGNFPDRFSARQFPNYSSELNVNALLLGDSALYLCASSPGQGATAFFGQGTRLTVV.

This chain connects TRBV30 to TRBJ1-2; no firm D call. The germline V and J ends were trimmed by 0 bases and 8 bases, with 10 bases remaining between them. Germline lookup yields CDR1 GTSNPN and CDR2 SVGIG (reference sequence). The CDR3 spans 12 residues. The CDR3 loop reads CAWSVRGLGYTF. CDR3 sequence (DNA): TGTGCCTGGAGTGTACGAGGGTTGGGCTACACCTTC.

The chain recombines TRBV9 with TRBJ2-1, with a possible D match to TRBD2 (6 bases). CDR1 SGDLS and CDR2 YYNGEE come from the germline V gene. The CDR3 extends over 16 amino acids. Trimming took off 4 bases at V and 2 bases at J, with 16 bases between the two ends. This CDR3 reads CASSPVASATYNEQFF. The CDR3 DNA reads TGTGCCAGCAGCCCCGTAGCTAGCGCCACCTACAATGAGCAGTTCTTC.

The genes are TRBV5-6 and TRBJ1-4; TRBD1 aligns across 9 bases. This CDR3 comprises 15 residues. Trimming removed 2 bases from V and 7 bases from J; junction bases left unmatched: 6. CDR1 SGHDT and CDR2 YYEEEE come from the germline V gene. DNA of the CDR3: TGTGCCAGCAGCTTTCCGGGACAGGGTGTTGAAAAACTGTTTTTT. Its translation is CASSFPGQGVEKLFF.

The sample holds one count of this clone. The sample holds other DNA sequences that translate to the same CDR3. The chain carries TRBV5-4 and TRBJ2-3; D may be TRBD2 (6 bases). The CDR3 is 14 residues long. Germline V gene sequence: CDR1 SGHNT, CDR2 YYREEE (reference sequence). The germline V and J ends were trimmed by 5 bases and 3 bases, with 13 bases remaining between them. This chain's CDR3 is CASSSGVRTDTQYF. In nucleotides, the CDR3 is TGTGCCAGCAGTTCGGGAGTTCGGACAGATACGCAGTATTTT. The full variable domain, in which reference TRBV5-4 and TRBJ2-3 provide the parts outside the CDR3, is ETGVTQSPTHLIKTRGQQVTLRCSSQSGHNTVSWYQQALGQGPQFIFQYYREEENGRGNFPPRFSGLQFPNYSSELNVNALELDDSALYLCASSSGVRTDTQYFGPGTRLTVL.

The rearrangement uses TRBV27 and TRBJ2-3; 11 bases match TRBD1. The germline gives CDR1 MNHEY, CDR2 SMNVEV (reference sequence). J gave up 4 bases and V 6 bases, and 9 bases lay outside the gene matches. The CDR3 length is 16 residues. The CDR3 sequence: CASSPGTGGRADTQYF. CDR3 bases: TGTGCCAGCAGCCCCGGGACAGGGGGTAGGGCAGATACGCAGTATTTT.